This T cell receptor (beta chain) derives from a study of memory CD4+ T cells and cytomegalovirus serostatus. Study-wide points: Repertoires predicted CMV serostatus with median bootstrapped AUC of approximately 0.94. CD4+ memory repertoires contained about two fifths of the roughly 150 reported CMV TCRbeta sequences.

Single viable CD3+CD4+CD8-CD45RO+ cells were sorted as the memory CD4+ T cells. A word on this clone: Its antigen remains unidentified.

There are 15 residues in the CDR3. With V trimmed by 5 bases and J by 6 bases, 8 bases remained unmatched. Germline CDR1 SGHNT, CDR2 YENEEA. Source study methods: After removing out-of-frame reads, approximately 2.2 million distinct TCRbeta sequences remained. Clones were read by immunoSEQ multiplex PCR, and TCRdb kept only the in-frame ones, dropping some. The V and J calls and clone size come from that table; D and trimming were worked out from the DNA. The data show 30,000 to 50,000 clones, around 84% seen once. The receptor was derived from an adult in good health and CMV-seronegative. Sequencing was done on a sample of memory CD4+ T cells from blood. This chain connects TRBV11-3 to TRBJ2-3, with 10 bases matching TRBD1. The CDR3 protein is CASSPGTGDRDTQYF. CDR3 nucleotide sequence: TGTGCCAGCAGCCCAGGGACAGGGGACAGGGATACGCAGTATTTT. The full variable domain, rest sourced from reference TRBV11-3 and TRBJ2-3, is EAGVVQSPRYKIIEKKQPVAFWCNPISGHNTLYWYLQNLGQGPELLIRYENEEAVDDSQLPKDRFSAERLKGVDSTLKIQPAELGDSAVYLCASSPGTGDRDTQYFGPGTRLTVL.